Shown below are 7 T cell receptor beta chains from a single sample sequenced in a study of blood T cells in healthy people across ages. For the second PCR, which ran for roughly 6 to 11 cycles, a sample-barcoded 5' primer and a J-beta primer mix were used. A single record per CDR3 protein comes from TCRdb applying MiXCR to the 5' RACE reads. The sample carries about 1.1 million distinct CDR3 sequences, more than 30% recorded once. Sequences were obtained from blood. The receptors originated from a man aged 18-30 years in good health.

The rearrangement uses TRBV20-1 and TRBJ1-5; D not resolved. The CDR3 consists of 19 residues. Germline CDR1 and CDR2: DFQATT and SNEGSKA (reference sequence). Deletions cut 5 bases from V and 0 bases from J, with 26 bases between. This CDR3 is CSASSPHWGLGPSNQPQHF. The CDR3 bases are TGCAGTGCTTCTAGCCCGCATTGGGGTCTTGGTCCTAGCAATCAGCCCCAGCATTTT.

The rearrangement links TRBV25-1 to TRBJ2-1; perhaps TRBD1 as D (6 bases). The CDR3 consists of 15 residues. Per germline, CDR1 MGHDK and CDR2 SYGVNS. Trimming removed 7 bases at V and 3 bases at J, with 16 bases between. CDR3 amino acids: CASKPGQGIYNEQFF. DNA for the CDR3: TGTGCCAGCAAACCGGGACAAGGCATCTACAATGAGCAGTTCTTC. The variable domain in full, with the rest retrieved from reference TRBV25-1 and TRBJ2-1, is EADIYQTPRYLVIGTGKKITLECSQTMGHDKMYWYQQDPGMELHLIHYSYGVNSTEKGDLSSESTVSRIRTEHFPLTLESARPSHTSQYLCASKPGQGIYNEQFFGPGTRLTVL.

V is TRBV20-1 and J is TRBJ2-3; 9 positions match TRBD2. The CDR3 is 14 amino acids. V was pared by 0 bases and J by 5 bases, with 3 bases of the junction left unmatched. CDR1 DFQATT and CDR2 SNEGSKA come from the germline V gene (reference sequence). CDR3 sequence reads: CSARDEAGGDTQYF. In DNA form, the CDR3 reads TGCAGTGCTAGAGATGAAGCGGGGGGAGATACGCAGTATTTT.

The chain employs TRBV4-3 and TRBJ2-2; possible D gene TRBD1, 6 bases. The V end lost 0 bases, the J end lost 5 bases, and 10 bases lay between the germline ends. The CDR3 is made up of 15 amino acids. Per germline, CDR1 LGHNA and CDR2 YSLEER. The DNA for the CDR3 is TGCGCCAGCAGCCAAGAACCAGGGGAAACCGGGGAGCTGTTTTTT. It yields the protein CASSQEPGETGELFF.

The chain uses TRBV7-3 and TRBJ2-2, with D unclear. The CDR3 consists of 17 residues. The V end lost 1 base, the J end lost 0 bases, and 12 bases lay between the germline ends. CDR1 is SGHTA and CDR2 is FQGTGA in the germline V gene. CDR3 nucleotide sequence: TGTGCCAGCAGCTTAATGTCTGGCAGCGCGAACACCGGGGAGCTGTTTTTT. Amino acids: CASSLMSGSANTGELFF.

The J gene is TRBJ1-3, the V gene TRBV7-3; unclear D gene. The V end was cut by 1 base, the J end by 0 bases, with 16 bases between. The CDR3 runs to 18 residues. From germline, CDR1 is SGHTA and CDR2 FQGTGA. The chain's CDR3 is CASSLKPPIGGSGNTIYF. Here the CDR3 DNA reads TGTGCCAGCAGCTTAAAACCTCCCATAGGCGGCTCTGGAAACACCATATATTTT.

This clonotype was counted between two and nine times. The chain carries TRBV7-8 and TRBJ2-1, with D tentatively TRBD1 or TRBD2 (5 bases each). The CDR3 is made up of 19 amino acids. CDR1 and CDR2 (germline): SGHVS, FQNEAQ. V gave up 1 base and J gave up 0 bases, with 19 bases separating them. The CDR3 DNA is TGTGCCAGCAGCTTAGGTATGGGTATCGGGGCGTACTCCTACAATGAGCAGTTCTTC. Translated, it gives CASSLGMGIGAYSYNEQFF.